The T cell receptor beta chain described here comes from a study of response to subunit inactivated influenza vaccine. The V and J ends lost 6 bases and 3 bases, in that order; junction bases with no gene match: 6. The CDR3 has 15 amino acids. Germline V gene data show CDR1 as MNHEY and CDR2 as SVGEGT. Concerning this clonotype itself: Its specificity is unknown.

From the RT-PCR reads, TCRdb called clonotypes with MiXCR, one entry per CDR3 protein. Of roughly 570,000 distinct CDR3 sequences listed, over 10% are singletons. Study conclusions and caveats: It was the authors' suggestion that each seasonal influenza vaccination recruits few new T cells.

The source is a man in his fifties who received an inactivated influenza vaccine. This chain connects TRBV6-2 or TRBV6-3 to TRBJ2-2; the match to TRBD1 covers 8 bases. Material: PBMCs from blood, obtained roughly 46 days after vaccination. In DNA, the CDR3 is TGTGCCAGCAGCATCAGGGGGCGAGACACCGGGGAGCTGTTTTTT. Protein sequence: CASSIRGRDTGELFF.